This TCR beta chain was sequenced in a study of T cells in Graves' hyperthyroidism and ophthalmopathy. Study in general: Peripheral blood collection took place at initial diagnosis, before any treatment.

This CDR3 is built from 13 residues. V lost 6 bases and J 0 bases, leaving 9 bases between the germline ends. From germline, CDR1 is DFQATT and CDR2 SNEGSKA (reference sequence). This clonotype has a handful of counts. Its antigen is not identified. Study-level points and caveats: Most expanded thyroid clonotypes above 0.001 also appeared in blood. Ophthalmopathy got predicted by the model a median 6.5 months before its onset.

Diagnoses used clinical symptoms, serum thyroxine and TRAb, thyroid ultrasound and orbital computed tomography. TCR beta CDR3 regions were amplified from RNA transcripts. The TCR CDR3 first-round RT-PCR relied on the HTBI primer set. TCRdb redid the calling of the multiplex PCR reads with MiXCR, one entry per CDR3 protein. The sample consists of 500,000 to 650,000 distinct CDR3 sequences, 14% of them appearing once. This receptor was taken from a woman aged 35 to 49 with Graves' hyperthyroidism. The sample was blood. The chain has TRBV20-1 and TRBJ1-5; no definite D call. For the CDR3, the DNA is TGCAGTGCGGCTGAGGATAGCAATCAGCCCCAGCATTTT. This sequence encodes CSAAEDSNQPQHF.